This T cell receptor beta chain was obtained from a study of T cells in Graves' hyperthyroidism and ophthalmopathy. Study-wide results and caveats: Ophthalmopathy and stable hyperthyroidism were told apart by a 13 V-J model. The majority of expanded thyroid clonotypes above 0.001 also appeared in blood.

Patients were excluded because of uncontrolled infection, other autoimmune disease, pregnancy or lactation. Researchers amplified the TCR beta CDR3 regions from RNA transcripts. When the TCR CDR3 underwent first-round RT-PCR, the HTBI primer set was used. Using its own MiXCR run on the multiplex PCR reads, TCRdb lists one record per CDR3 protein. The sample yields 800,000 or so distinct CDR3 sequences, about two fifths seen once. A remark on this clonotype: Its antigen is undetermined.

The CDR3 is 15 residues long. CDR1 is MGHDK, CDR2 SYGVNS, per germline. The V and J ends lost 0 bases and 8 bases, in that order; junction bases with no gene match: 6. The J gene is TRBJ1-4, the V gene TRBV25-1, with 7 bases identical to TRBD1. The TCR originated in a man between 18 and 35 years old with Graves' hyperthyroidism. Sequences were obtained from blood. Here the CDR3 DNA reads TGTGCCAGCAGTGAATATACAGGGGCCGGCGAAAAACTGTTTTTT. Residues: CASSEYTGAGEKLFF. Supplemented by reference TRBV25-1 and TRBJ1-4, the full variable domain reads EADIYQTPRYLVIGTGKKITLECSQTMGHDKMYWYQQDPGMELHLIHYSYGVNSTEKGDLSSESTVSRIRTEHFPLTLESARPSHTSQYLCASSEYTGAGEKLFFGSGTQLSVL.